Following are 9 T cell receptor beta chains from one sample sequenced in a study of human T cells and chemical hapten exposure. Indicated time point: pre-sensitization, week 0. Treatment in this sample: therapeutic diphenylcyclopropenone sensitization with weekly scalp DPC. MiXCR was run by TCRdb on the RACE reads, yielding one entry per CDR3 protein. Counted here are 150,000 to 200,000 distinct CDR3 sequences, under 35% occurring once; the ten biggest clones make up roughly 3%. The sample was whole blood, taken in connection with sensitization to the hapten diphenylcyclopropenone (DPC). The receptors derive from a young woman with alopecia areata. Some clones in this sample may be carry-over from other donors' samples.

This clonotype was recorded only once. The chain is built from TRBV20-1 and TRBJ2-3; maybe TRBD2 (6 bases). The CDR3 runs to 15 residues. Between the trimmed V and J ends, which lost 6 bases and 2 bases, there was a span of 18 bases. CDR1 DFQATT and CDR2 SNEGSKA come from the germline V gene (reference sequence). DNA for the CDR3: TGCAGTGCAATTCCGGGACTGATAAACACAGATACGCAGTATTTT. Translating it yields CSAIPGLINTDTQYF.

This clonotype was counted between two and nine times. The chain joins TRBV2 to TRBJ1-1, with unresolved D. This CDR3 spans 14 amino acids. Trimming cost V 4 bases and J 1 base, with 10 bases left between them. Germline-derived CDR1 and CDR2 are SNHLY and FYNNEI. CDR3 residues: CASSGVVGNTEAFF. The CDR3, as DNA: TGTGCCAGCAGTGGGGTTGTGGGGAACACTGAAGCTTTCTTT.

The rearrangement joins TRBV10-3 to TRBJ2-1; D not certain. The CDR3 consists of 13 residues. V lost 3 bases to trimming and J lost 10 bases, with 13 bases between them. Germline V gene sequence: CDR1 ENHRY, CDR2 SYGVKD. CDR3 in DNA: TGTGCCATCAGTGATAGTAGCTCCAACGAGCAGTTCTTC. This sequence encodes CAISDSSSNEQFF.

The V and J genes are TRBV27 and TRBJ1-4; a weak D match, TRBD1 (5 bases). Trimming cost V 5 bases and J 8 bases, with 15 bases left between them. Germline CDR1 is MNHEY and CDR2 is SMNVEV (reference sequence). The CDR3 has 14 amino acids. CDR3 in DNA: TGTGCCAGCAGTAATTGGGGGAATGGAGAAAAACTGTTTTTT. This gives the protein CASSNWGNGEKLFF.

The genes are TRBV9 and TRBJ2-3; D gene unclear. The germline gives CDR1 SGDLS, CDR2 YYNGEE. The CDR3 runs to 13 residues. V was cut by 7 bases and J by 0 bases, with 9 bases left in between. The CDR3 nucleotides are TGTGCCAGCTCGCGGCAGAGCACAGATACGCAGTATTTT. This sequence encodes CASSRQSTDTQYF.

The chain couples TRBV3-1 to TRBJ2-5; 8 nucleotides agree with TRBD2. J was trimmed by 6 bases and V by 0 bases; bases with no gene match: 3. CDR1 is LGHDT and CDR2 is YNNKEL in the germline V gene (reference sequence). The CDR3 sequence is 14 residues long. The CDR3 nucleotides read TGTGCCAGCAGCCAAGAGACTAGCGCGAAGACCCAGTACTTC. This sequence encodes CASSQETSAKTQYF.

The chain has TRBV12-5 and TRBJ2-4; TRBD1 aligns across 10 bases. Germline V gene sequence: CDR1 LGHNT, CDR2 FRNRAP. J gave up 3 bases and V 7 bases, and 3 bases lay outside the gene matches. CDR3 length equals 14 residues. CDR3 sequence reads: CASADRGGKNIQYF. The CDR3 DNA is TGTGCTAGTGCGGACAGGGGGGGCAAAAACATTCAGTACTTC.

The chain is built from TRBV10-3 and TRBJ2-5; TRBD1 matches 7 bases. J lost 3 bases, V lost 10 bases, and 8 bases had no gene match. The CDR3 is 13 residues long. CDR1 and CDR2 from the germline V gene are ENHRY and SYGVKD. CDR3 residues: CASNQGEKETQYF. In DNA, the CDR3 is TGTGCCAGCAACCAGGGGGAAAAAGAGACCCAGTACTTC.

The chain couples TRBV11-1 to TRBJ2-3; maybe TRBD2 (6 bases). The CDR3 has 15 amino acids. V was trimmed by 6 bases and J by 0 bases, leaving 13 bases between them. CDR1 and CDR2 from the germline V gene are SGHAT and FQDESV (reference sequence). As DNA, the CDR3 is TGTGCCAGCAGGGACCTCGGGACTAGCACAGATACGCAGTATTTT. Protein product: CASRDLGTSTDTQYF.